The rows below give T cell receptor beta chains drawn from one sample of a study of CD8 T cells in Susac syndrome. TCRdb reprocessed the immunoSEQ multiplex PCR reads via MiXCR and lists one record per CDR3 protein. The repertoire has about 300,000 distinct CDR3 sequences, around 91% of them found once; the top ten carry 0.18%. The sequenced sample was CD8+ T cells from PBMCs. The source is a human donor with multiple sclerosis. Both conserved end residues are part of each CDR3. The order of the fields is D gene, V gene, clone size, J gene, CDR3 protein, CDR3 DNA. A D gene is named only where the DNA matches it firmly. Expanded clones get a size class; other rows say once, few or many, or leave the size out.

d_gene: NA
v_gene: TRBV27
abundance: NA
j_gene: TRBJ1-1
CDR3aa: CASSLSPFTEAFF
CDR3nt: TGTGCCAGCAGTTTAAGCCCGTTCACTGAAGCTTTCTTT

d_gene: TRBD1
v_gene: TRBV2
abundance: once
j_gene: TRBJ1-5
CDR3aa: CASSEDRGSNQPQHF
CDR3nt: TGTGCCAGCAGTGAAGACAGGGGGAGCAATCAGCCCCAGCATTTT

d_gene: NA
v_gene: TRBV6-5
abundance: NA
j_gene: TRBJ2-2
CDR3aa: CASSWGTNTGELFF
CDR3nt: TGTGCCAGCAGTTGGGGAACGAACACCGGGGAGCTGTTTTTT

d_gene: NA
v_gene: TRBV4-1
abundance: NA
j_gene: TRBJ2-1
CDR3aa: CASSQPGRPKSSYNEQFF
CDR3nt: TGCGCCAGCAGCCAACCGGGACGCCCAAAATCCTCCTACAATGAGCAGTTCTTC

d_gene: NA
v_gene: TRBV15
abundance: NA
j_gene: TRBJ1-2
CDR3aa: CATSSTWTVGGYTF
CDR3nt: TGTGCCACCAGCAGCACTTGGACAGTAGGTGGCTACACCTTC

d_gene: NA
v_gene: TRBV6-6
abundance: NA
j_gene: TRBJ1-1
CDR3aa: CASSMAMGAFF
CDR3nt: TGTGCCAGCAGTATGGCGATGGGGGCTTTCTTT

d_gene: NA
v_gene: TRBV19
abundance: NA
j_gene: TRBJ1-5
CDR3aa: CASMTGSRSNQPQHF
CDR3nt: TGTGCCAGTATGACGGGGAGTCGGAGCAATCAGCCCCAGCATTTT

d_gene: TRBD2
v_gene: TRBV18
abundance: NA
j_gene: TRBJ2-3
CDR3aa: CASSAGLAGAGTQYF
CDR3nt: TGTGCCAGCTCAGCGGGACTAGCGGGAGCAGGTACGCAGTATTTT

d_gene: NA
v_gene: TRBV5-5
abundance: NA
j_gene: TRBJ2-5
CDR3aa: CASSFGPGPGTQYF
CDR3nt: NA

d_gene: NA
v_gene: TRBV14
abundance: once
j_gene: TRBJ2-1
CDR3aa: CASSPMRLRVYNEQFF
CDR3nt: TGTGCCAGCAGCCCGATGAGACTGCGGGTTTACAATGAGCAGTTCTTC

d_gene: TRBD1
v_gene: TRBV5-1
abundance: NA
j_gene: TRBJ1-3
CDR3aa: CASSSDRGAGNTIYF
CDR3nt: TGCGCCAGCAGCTCGGACAGGGGAGCCGGAAACACCATATATTTT

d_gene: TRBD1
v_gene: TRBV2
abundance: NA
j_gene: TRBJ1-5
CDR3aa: CASNLAGTGLYDQPQHF
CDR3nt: TGTGCCAGCAATTTAGCCGGGACAGGACTCTACGATCAGCCCCAGCATTTT

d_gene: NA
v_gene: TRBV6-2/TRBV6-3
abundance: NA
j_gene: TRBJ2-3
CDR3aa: CASSLFWLDTQYF
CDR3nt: TGTGCCAGCAGCCTATTTTGGCTTGATACGCAGTATTTT

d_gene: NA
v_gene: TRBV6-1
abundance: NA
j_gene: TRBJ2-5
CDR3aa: CASSEGPFFGSQTQYF
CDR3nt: TGTGCCAGCAGTGAAGGGCCCTTCTTCGGAAGTCAGACCCAGTACTTC

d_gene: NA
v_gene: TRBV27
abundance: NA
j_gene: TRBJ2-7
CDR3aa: CASKVFTSATSGEQYF
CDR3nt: TGTGCCAGCAAAGTCTTCACCTCGGCTACCTCGGGGGAGCAGTACTTC

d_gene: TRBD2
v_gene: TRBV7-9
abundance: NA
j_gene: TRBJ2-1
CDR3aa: CASRSPMTSGSYNEQFF
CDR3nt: TGTGCCAGCAGGTCCCCGATGACTAGCGGGAGTTACAATGAGCAGTTCTTC

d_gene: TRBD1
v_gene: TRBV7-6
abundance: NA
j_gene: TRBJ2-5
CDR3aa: CASSSPGDSFQETQYF
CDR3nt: TGTGCCAGCAGCTCCCCTGGGGACAGTTTCCAAGAGACCCAGTACTTC

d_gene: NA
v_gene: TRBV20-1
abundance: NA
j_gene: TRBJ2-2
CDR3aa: CSARAGFNTGELFF
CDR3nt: TGCAGTGCTAGAGCAGGCTTTAACACCGGGGAGCTGTTTTTT

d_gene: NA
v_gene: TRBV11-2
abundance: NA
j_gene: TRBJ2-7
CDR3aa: CASSSGGTSLYEQYF
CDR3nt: TGTGCCAGCAGCTCAGGGGGGACTAGTCTCTACGAGCAGTACTTC

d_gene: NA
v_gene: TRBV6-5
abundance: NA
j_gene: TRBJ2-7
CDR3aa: CASSYSDREYEQYF
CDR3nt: TGTGCCAGCAGTTACTCGGATCGGGAATACGAGCAGTACTTC

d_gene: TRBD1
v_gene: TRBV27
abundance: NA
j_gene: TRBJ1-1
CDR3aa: CASRPGQGFPEAFF
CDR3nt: TGTGCCAGCAGACCGGGACAGGGTTTCCCTGAAGCTTTCTTT

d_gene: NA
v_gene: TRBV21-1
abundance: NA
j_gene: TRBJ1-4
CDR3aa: CASSGSDRDEKLFF
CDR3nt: TGTGCCAGCAGCGGATCCGACAGAGATGAAAAACTGTTTTTT

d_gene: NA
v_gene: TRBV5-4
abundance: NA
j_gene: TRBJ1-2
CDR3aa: CASSPAGSGYGYTF
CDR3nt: TGTGCCAGCAGCCCGGCGGGTTCGGGCTATGGCTACACCTTC

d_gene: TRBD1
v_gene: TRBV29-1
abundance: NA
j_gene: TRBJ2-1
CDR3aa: CSVETGDNEQFF
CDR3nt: TGCAGCGTCGAAACAGGGGACAATGAGCAGTTCTTC

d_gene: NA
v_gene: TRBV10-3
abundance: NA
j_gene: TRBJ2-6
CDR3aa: CAISDVTGLPGANVLTF
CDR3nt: TGTGCCATCAGTGATGTCACGGGTCTCCCTGGGGCCAACGTCCTGACTTTC

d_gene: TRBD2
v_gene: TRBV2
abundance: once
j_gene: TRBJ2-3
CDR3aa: CASSPGTSGFTDTQYF
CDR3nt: TGTGCCAGCAGCCCCGGGACTAGCGGGTTCACAGATACGCAGTATTTT

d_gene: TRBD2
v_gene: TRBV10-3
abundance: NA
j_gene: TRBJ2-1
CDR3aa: CAISSGSSYNEQFF
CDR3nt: TGTGCCATCTCTAGCGGGAGCTCCTACAATGAGCAGTTCTTC